The clone carrying this TCR beta chain was recorded only once. In the original workflow: Researchers report that nucleated cell counts were estimated from reference gene primer amplification. The table came from immunoSEQ multiplex PCR; TCRdb's copy has only in-frame clones and leaves some out. D and trimming were read from the DNA, whereas the V and J calls and clone size are those reported in that table. The sample carries hundreds of thousands of clones, around nine tenths recorded once. Participants' own reports of clinical history determined their cohort assignment. Donors of Cohort 3 who recovered were those that had two negative PCRs, clearance, or symptom resolution. This sample stems from a study of blood T cell repertoires in COVID-19. Across the whole study: Both acute and convalescent COVID-19 samples were obtained from the United States, Italy and Spain.

The origin of this receptor is a woman in her 40s who had recovered from COVID-19. The sequenced material came from PBMCs or T cells enriched from blood (not recorded which).

CDR3 residues: CASSYPGDNYGYTF. The CDR3 DNA sequence: TGTGCCAGCAGTTACCCGGGGGACAACTATGGCTACACCTTC. The chain recombines TRBV28 with TRBJ1-2; D is possibly TRBD1 (5 bases). The CDR3 consists of 14 residues. Germline V CDR1 and CDR2: MDHEN, SYDVKM. V was pared by 4 bases and J by 2 bases, with 11 bases between.